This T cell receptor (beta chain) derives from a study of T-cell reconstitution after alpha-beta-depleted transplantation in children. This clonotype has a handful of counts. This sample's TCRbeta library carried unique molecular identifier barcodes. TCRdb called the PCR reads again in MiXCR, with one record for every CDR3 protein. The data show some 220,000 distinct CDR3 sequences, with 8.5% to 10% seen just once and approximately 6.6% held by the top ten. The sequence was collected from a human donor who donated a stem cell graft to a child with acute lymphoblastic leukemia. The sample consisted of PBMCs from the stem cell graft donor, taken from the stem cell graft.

CDR3: CAISAVRGTVSYEQYF. The CDR3 region has the DNA TGTGCCATCAGTGCCGTTCGGGGGACCGTCTCCTACGAGCAGTACTTC. The chain links TRBV10-3 to TRBJ2-7; weak D call: TRBD2 (6 bases). Trimming pared 4 bases from V and 0 bases from J, leaving 16 bases between. CDR1 is ENHRY, CDR2 SYGVKD, per germline. The length of the CDR3 is 16 residues.